Detailed here is one T cell receptor (beta chain). Measured with immunoSEQ multiplex PCR; TCRdb has only the in-frame clones, and not every one. The data show about 60,000 clones, roughly nine tenths seen once. The V end lost 3 bases, the J end lost 3 bases, and 2 bases lay between the germline ends. The CDR3 covers 11 residues. The germline V gene encodes CDR1 SGHDN and CDR2 FVKESK. This sample is part of a study of T cell changes during pregnancy in multiple sclerosis. The chain employs TRBV14 and TRBJ2-5; D not certain. The source was CD4+ T cells from peripheral blood mononuclear cells, collected in the first trimester of pregnancy. The sequence was obtained from a female donor with multiple sclerosis, enrolled in a pregnancy study. The chain's CDR3 is CASSHEETQYF. In DNA form, the CDR3 reads TGTGCCAGCAGCCACGAAGAGACCCAGTACTTC.